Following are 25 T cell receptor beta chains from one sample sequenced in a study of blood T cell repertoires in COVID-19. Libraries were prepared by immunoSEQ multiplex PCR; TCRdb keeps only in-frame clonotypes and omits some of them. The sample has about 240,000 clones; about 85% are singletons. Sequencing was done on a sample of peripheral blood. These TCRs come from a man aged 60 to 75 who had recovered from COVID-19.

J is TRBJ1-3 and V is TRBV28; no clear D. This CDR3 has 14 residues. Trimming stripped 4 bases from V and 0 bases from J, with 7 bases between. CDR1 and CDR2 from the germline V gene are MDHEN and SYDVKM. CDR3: CASSSRHSGNTIYF. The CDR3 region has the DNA TGTGCCAGCAGTTCCCGACACTCTGGAAACACCATATATTTT. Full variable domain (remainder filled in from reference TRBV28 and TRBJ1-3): DVKVTQSSRYLVKRTGEKVFLECVQDMDHENMFWYRQDPGLGLRLIYFSYDVKMKEKGDIPEGYSVSREKKERFSLILESASTNQTSMYLCASSSRHSGNTIYFGEGSWLTVV.

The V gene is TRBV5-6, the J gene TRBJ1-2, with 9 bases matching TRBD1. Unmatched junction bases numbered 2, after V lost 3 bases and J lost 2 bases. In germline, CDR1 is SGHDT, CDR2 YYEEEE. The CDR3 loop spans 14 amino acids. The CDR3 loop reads CASSWGTGNYGYTF. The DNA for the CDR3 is TGTGCCAGCAGCTGGGGGACAGGGAACTATGGCTACACCTTC. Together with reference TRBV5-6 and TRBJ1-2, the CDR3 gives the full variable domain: DAGVTQSPTHLIKTRGQQVTLRCSPKSGHDTVSWYQQALGQGPQFIFQYYEEEERQRGNFPDRFSGHQFPNYSSELNVNALLLGDSALYLCASSWGTGNYGYTFGSGTRLTVV.

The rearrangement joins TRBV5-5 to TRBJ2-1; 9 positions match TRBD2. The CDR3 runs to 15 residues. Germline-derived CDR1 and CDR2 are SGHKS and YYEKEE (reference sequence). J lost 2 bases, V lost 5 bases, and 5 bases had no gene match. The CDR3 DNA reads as TGTGCCAGCAGTTATAGCGGGGGTCCCTACAATGAGCAGTTCTTC. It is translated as CASSYSGGPYNEQFF.

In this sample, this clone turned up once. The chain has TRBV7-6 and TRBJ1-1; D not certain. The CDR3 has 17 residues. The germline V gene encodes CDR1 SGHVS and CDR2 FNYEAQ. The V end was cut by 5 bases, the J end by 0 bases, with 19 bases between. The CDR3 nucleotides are TGTGCCAGCAGCCCTCCCCCCGAGCTGCTTTTGAACACTGAAGCTTTCTTT. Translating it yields CASSPPPELLLNTEAFF.

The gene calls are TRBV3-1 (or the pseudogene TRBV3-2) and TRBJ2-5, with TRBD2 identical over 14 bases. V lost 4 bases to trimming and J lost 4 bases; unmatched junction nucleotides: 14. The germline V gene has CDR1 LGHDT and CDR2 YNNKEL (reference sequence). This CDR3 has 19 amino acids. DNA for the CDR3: TGTGCCAGCAGCCCGCGGACTAGCGGGGGGCCTAAAACCTTAGAGACCCAGTACTTC. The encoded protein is CASSPRTSGGPKTLETQYF.

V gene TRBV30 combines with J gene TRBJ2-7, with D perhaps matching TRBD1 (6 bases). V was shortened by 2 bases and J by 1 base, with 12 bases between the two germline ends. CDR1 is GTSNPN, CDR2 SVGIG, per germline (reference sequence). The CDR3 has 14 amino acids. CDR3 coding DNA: TGTGCCTGGAGTATAGGGGGAATTTCCTACGAGCAGTACTTC. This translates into CAWSIGGISYEQYF.

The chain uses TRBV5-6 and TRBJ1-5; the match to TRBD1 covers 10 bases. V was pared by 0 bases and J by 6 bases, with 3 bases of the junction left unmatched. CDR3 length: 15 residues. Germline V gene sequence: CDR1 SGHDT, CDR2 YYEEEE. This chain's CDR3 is CASSLGTGGSQPQHF. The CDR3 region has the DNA TGTGCCAGCAGCTTGGGGACAGGGGGGAGTCAGCCCCAGCATTTT.

The CDR3 loop is CASSEGTAWGKLFF. The CDR3 DNA reads as TGTGCCAGCAGTGAAGGGACAGCTTGGGGAAAACTGTTTTTT. The rearrangement joins TRBV6-1 to TRBJ1-4, with D possibly matching TRBD1 (6 bases). The V end was cut by 1 base, the J end by 10 bases, with 13 bases between. CDR3 size: 14 residues. The germline gives CDR1 MNHNS, CDR2 SASEGT.

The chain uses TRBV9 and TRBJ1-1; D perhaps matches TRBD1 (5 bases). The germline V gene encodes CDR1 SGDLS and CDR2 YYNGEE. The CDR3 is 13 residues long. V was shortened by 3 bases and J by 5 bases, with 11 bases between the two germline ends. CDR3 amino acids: CASSDQQGTEAFF. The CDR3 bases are TGTGCCAGCAGCGACCAGCAGGGTACTGAAGCTTTCTTT.

The CDR3 spells CASSPGLAPSTQYF. The CDR3 bases are TGCGCCAGCAGCCCCGGACTAGCTCCCTCTACGCAGTATTTT. This chain connects TRBV4-1 to TRBJ2-3; 8 bases match TRBD2. With 4 bases clipped from V and 8 bases from J, the junction kept 8 bases outside the gene matches. This CDR3 has 14 residues. CDR1 and CDR2 (germline): MGHRA, YSYEKL.

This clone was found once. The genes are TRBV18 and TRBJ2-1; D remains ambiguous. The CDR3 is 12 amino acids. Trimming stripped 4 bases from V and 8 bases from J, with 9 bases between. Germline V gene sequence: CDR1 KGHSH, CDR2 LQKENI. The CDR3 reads CASSRATDEQFF. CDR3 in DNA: TGTGCCAGCTCACGAGCTACGGATGAGCAGTTCTTC.

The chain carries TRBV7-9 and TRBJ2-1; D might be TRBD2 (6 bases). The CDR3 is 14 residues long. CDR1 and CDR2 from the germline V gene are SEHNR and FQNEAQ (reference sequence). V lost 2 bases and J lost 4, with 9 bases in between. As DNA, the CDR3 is TGTGCCAGCAGCTTACGCGGGGAGTACAATGAGCAGTTCTTC. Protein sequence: CASSLRGEYNEQFF.

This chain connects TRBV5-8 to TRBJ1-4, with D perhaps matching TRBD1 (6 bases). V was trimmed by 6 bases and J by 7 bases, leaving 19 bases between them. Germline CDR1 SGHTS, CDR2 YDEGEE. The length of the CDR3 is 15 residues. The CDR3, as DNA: TGTGCCAGCAATCTCAACAGGGTTGTAGGTGAAAAACTGTTTTTT. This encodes CASNLNRVVGEKLFF.

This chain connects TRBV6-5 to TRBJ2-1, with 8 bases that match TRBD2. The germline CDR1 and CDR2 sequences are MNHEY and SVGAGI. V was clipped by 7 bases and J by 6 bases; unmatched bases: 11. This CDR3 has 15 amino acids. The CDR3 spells CASTRGGLRSNEQFF. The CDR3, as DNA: TGTGCCAGCACCCGGGGGGGCCTCCGGAGCAATGAGCAGTTCTTC.

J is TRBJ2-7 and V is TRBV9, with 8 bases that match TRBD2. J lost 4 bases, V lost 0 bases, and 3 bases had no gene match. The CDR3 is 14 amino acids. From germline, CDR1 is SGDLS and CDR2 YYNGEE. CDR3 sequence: CASSVAAGAYEQYF. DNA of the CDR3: TGTGCCAGCAGCGTAGCAGCGGGGGCGTACGAGCAGTACTTC.

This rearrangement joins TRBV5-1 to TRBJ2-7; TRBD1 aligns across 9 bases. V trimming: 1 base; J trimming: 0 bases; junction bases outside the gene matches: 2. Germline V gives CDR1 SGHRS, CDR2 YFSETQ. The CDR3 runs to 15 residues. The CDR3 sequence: CASSLTGGSSYEQYF. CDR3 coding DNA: TGCGCCAGCAGCTTGACAGGGGGCTCCTCCTACGAGCAGTACTTC.

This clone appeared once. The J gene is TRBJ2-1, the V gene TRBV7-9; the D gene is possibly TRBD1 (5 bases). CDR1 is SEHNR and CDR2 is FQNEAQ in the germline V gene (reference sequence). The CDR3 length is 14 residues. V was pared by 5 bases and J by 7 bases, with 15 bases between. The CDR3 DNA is TGTGCCAGCAGCAGAGCTCAGGGTTGGAATGAGCAGTTCTTC. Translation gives CASSRAQGWNEQFF.

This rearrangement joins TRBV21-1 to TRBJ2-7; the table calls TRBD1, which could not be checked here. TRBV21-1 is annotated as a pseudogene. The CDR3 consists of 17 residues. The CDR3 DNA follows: TGTGCCAGCACAAACAACTTATGGACAGGAGGCTCCTACGAGCAGTACGTC. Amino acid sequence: CASTNNLWTGGSYEQYV.

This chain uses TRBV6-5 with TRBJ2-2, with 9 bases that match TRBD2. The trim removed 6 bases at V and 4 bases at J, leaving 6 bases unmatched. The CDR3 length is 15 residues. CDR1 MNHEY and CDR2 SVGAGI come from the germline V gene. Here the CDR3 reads CASSPRGLATGELFF. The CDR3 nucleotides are TGTGCCAGCAGCCCGAGGGGACTAGCCACCGGGGAGCTGTTTTTT.

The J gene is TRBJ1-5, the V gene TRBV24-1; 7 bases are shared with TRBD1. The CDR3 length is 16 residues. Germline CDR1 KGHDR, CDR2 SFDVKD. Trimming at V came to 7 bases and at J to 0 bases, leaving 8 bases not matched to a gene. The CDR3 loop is CATSSSGTVSNQPQHF. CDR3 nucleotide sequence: TGTGCCACCAGCTCGTCCGGGACAGTTAGCAATCAGCCCCAGCATTTT.

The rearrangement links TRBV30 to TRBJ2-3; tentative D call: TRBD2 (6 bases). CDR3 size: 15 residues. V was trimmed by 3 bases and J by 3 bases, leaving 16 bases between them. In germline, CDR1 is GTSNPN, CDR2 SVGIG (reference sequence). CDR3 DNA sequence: TGTGCCTGGAGCTTTGCCGTACTAGCAACAGATACGCAGTATTTT. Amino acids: CAWSFAVLATDTQYF.

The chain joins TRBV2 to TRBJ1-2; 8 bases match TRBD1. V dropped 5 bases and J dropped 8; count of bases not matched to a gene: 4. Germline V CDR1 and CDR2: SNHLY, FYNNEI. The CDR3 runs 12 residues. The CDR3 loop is CASSIDRGGYTF. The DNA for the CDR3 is TGTGCCAGCAGTATAGACAGGGGAGGCTACACCTTC.

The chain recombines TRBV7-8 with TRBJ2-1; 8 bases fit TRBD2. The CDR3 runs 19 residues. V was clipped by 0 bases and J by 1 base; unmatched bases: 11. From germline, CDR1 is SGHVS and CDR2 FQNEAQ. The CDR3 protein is CASSLARFGGARSYNEQFF. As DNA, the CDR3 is TGTGCCAGCAGCTTAGCGCGCTTCGGGGGGGCGAGGTCCTACAATGAGCAGTTCTTC.

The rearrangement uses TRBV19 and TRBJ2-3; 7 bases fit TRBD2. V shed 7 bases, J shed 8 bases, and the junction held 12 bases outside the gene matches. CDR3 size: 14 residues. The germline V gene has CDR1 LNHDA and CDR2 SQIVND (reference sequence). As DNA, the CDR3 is TGTGCCAGTACCCCGAGCTCCCAGCGGGGTACGCAGTATTTT. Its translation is CASTPSSQRGTQYF.

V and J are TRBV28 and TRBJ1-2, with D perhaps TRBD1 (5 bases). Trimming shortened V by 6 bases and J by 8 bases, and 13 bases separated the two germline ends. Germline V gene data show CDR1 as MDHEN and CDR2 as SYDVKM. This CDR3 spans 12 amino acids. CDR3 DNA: TGTGCCAGCAGGCAGGACAACCGGGGCTACACCTTC. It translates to CASRQDNRGYTF.